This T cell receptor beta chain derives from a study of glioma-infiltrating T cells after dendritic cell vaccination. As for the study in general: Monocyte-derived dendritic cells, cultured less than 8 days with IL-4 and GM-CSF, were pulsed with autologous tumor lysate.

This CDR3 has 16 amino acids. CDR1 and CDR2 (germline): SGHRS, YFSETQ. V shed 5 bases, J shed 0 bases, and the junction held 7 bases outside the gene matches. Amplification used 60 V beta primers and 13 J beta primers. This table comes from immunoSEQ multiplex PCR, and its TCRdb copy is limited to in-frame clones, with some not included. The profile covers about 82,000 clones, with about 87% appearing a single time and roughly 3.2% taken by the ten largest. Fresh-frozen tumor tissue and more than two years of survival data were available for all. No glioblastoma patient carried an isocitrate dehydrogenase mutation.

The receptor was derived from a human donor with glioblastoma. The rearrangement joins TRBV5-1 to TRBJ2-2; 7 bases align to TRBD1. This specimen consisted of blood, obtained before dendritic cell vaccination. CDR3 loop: CASSFGDRTNTGELFF. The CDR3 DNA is TGCGCCAGCAGTTTTGGGGACAGAACGAACACCGGGGAGCTGTTTTTT.